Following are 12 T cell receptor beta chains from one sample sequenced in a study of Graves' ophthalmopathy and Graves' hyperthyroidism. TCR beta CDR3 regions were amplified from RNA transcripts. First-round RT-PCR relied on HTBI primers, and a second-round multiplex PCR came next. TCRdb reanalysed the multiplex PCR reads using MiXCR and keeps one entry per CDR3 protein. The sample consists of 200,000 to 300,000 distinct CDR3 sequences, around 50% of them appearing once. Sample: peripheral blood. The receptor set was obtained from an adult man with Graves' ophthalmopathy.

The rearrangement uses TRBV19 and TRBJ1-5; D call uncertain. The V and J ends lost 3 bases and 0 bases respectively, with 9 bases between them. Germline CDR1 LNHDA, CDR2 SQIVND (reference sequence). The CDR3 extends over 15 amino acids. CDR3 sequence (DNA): TGTGCCAGTAGTATTCTTCCCAATAGCAATCAGCCCCAGCATTTT. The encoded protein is CASSILPNSNQPQHF. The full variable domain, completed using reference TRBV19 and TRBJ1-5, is DGGITQSPKYLFRKEGQNVTLSCEQNLNHDAMYWYRQDPGQGLRLIYYSQIVNDFQKGDIAEGYSVSREKKESFPLTVTSAQKNPTAFYLCASSILPNSNQPQHFGDGTRLSIL.

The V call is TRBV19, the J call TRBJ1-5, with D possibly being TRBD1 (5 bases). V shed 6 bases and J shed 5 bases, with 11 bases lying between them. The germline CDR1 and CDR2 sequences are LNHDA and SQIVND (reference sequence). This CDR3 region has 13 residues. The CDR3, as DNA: TGTGCCAGTAGCCAGGGTTGGGATCAGCCCCAGCATTTT. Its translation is CASSQGWDQPQHF. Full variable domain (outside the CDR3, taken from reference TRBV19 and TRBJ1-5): DGGITQSPKYLFRKEGQNVTLSCEQNLNHDAMYWYRQDPGQGLRLIYYSQIVNDFQKGDIAEGYSVSREKKESFPLTVTSAQKNPTAFYLCASSQGWDQPQHFGDGTRLSIL.

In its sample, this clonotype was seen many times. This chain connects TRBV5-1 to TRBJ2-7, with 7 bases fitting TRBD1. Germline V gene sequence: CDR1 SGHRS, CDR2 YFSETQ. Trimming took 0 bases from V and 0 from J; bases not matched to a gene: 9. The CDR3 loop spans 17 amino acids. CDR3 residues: CASSLASGTAISYEQYF. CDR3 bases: TGCGCCAGCAGCTTGGCCTCGGGGACAGCAATCTCCTACGAGCAGTACTTC.

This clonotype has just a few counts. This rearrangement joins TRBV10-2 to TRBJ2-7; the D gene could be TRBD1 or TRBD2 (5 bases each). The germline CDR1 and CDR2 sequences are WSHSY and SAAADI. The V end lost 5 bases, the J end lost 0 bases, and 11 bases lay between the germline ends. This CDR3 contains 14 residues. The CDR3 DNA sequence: TGCGCCAGCAGTTACGGGACGTACTCCTACGAGCAGTACTTC. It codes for CASSYGTYSYEQYF.

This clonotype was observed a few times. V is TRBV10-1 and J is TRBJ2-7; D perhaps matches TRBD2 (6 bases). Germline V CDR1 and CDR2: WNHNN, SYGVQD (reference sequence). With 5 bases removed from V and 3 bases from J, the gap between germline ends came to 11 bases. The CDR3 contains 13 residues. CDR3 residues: CASSPGLGYEQYF. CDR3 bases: TGCGCCAGCAGTCCGGGACTGGGCTACGAGCAGTACTTC.

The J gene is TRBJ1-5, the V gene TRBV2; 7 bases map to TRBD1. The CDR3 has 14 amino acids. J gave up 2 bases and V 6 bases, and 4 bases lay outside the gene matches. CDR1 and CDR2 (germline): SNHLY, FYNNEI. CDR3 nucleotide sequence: TGTGCCAGCAGCGACAGGGCGGGCAATCAGCCCCAGCATTTT. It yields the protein CASSDRAGNQPQHF.

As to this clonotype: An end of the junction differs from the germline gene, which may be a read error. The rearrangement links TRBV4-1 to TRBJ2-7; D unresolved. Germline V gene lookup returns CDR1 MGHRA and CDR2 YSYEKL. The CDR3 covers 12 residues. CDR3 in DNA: TGTGCCAGCAGCCAAGTGGTAGGCGAGCAGTACTTC. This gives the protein CASSQVVGEQYF.

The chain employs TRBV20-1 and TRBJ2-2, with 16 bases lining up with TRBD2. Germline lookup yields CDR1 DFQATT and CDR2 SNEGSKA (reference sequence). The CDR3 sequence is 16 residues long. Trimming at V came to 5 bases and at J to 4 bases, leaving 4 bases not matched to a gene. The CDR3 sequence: CSAGTSGGAVTGELFF. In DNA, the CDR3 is TGCAGTGCTGGGACTAGCGGGGGGGCGGTCACCGGGGAGCTGTTTTTT.

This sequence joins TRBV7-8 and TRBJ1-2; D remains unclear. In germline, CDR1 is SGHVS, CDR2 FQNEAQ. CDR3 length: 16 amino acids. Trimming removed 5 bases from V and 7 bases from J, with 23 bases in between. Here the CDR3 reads CASSPQRASGIGGYTF. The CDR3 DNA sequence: TGTGCCAGCAGCCCCCAACGGGCCTCGGGAATTGGTGGCTACACCTTC.

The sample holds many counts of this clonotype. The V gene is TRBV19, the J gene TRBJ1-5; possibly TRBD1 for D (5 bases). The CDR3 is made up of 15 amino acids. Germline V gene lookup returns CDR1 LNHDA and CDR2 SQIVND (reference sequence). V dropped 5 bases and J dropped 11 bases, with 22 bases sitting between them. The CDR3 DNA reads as TGTGCCAGTAGTCCGCTCGGGGAAAGGGGACCCTCCCAGCATTTT. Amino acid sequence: CASSPLGERGPSQHF.

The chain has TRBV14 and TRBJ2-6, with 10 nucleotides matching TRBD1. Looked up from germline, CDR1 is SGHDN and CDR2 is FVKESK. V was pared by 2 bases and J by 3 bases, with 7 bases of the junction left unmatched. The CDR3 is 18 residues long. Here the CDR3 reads CASSQRRDRGGGANVLTF. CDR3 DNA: TGTGCCAGCAGCCAACGGAGGGACAGGGGAGGTGGGGCCAACGTCCTGACTTTC.

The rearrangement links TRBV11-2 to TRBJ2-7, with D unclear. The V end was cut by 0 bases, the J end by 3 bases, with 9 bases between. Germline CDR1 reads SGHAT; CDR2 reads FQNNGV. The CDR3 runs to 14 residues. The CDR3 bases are TGTGCCAGCAGCTTAGATCGGGCAATCTACGAGCAGTACTTC. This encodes CASSLDRAIYEQYF.